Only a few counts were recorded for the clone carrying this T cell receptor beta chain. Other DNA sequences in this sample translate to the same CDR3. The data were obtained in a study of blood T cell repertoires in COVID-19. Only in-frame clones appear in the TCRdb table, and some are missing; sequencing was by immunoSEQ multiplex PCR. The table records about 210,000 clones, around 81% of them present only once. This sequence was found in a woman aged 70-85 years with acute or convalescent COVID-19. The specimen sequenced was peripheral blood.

Here the CDR3 DNA reads TGTGCCTGGAGTCGACAGGGCGATCAGCCCCAGCATTTT. Amino acid sequence: CAWSRQGDQPQHF. This chain connects TRBV30 to TRBJ1-5; 7 nucleotides match TRBD1. V dropped 2 bases and J dropped 5; count of bases not matched to a gene: 3. CDR3 size: 13 residues. The V gene's germline CDR1 is GTSNPN and CDR2 SVGIG (reference sequence).